This TCR beta chain is drawn from a study of OX40 agonist ivuxolimab in advanced cancers. From germline, CDR1 is KGHSH and CDR2 LQKENI. Trimming took 4 bases from V and 3 from J, leaving 9 bases between them. The CDR3 spans 13 residues. Assay: immunoSEQ multiplex PCR; the TCRdb copy retains only in-frame clones and omits some. The repertoire consists of tens of thousands of clones, with around 87% occurring once and the leading ten covering approximately 0.54%. The chain is built from TRBV18 and TRBJ1-1, with D perhaps matching TRBD1 (5 bases). This sequence was found in an adult with an advanced solid tumor such as melanoma, head and neck, liver or kidney cancer. The material sequenced was CD4+ or CD8+ T cells sorted from blood, taken in a trial of the OX40 agonist ivuxolimab. CDR3 in amino acids: CASSRGTDTEAFF. The CDR3 coding sequence is TGTGCCAGCTCACGCGGGACCGACACTGAAGCTTTCTTT.